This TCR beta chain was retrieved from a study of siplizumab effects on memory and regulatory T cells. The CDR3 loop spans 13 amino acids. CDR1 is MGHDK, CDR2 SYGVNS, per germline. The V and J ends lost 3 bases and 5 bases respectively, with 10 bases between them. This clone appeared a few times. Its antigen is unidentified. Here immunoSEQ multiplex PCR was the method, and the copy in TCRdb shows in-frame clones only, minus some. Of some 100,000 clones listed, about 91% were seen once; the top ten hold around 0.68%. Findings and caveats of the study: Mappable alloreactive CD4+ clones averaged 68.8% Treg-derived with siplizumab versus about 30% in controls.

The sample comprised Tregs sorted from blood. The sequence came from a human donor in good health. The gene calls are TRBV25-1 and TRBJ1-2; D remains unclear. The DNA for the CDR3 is TGTGCCAGCAGTGACCCTACACATTATGGCTACACCTTC. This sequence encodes CASSDPTHYGYTF.